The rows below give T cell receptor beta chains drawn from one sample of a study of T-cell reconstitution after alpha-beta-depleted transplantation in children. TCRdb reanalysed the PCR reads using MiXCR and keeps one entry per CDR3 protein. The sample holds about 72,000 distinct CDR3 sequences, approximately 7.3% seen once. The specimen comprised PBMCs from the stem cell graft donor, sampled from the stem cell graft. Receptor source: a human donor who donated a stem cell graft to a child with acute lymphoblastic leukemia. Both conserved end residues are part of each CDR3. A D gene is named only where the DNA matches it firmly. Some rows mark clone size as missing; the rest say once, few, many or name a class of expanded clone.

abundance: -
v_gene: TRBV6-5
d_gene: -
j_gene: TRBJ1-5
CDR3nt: TGTGCCAGCGGGGCTCAGCCCCAGCATTTT
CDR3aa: CASGAQPQHF

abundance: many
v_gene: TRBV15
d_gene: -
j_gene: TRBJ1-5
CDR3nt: TGTGCCACCAGCAGCAGGACAGATAATCAGCCCCAGCATTTT
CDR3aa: CATSSRTDNQPQHF

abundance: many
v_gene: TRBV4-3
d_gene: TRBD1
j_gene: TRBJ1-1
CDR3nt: TGCGCCAGCAGCCAAGATAGGAGGGACAGTGAAGCTTTCTTT
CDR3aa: CASSQDRRDSEAFF

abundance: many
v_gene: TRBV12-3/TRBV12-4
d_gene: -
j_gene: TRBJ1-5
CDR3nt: TGTGCCAGCAGTTTAAGGTGGAAGGCCCAGCATTTT
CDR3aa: CASSLRWKAQHF

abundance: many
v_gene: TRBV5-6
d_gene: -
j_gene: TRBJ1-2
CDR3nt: TGTGCCAGCAGCTTGAAAGCGGGTGTAGGCAACGGCTACACCTTC
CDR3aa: CASSLKAGVGNGYTF

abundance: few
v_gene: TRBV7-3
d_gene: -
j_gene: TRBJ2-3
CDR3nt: TGTGCCAGCAGCTTAATGGGCGGCGCCGCAGATACGCAGTATTTT
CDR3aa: CASSLMGGAADTQYF

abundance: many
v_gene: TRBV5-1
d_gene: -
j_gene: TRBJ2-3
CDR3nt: TGCGCCAGCAGCTTGGTAGGGGCCACAGATACGCAGTATTTT
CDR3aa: CASSLVGATDTQYF

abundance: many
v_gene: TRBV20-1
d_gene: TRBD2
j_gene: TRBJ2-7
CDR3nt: TGCAGTGCTAGAGATCTCCAGCGGGAGGCCTACGAGCAGTACTTC
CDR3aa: CSARDLQREAYEQYF

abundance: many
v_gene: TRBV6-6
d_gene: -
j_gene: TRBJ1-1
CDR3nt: TGTGCCAGCACCCGGAGGGGTGCCAACACTGAAGCTTTCTTT
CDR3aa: CASTRRGANTEAFF

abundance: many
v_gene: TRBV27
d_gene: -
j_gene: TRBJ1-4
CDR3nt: TGTGCCAGCAGTTCCCCGGGGCTTCGTGAAAAACTGTTTTTT
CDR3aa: CASSSPGLREKLFF

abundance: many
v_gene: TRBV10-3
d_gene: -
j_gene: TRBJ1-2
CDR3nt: TGTGCCATCAGCTCAGACAACTATGGCTACACCTTC
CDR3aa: CAISSDNYGYTF

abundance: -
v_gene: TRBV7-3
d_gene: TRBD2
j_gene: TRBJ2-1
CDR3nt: TGTGCCAGCAGTTGGGGGACTAGCGTCAATGAGCAGTTCTTC
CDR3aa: CASSWGTSVNEQFF

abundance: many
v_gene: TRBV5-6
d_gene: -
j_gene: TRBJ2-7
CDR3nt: TGTGCCAGCAGCTTGACCCACGAGCAGTACTTC
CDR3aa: CASSLTHEQYF

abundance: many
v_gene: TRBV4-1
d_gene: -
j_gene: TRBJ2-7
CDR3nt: TGCGCCAGCAGCCAAGGGACCATCTTCGACGAGCAGTACTTC
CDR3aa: CASSQGTIFDEQYF

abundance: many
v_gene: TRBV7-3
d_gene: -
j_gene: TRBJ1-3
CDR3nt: TGTGCCAGCAGCTCACAGTCGGCGGGATCTGGAAACACCATATATTTT
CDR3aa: CASSSQSAGSGNTIYF

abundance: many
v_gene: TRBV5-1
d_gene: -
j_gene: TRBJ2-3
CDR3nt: TGCGCCAGCAGCCGCGCAGGGGAAACCACAGATACGCAGTATTTT
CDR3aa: CASSRAGETTDTQYF

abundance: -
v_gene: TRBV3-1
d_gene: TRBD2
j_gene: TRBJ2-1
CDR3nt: TGTGCCAGCAGCCAAACACCCGGGACTAGTTCAGTTGAGCAGTTCTTC
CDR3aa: CASSQTPGTSSVEQFF

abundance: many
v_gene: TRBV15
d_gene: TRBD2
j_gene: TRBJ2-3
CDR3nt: TGTGCCACCAGTTCTACTAGCGGGAGCACAGATACGCAGTATTTT
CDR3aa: CATSSTSGSTDTQYF

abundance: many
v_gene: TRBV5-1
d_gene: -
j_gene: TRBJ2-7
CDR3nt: TGCGCCAGCAGCAAGACTAGTTCCTACGAGCAGTACTTC
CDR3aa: CASSKTSSYEQYF

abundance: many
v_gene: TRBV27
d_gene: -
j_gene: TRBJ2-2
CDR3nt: TGTGCCAGCAGTCTCTATACTAGCCACGACACCGGGGAGCTGTTTTTT
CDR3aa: CASSLYTSHDTGELFF

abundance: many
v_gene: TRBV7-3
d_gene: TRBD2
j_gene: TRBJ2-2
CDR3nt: TGTGCCAGCAGCTCGTTTCCGGGGGGGACCACCGGGGAGCTGTTTTTT
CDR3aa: CASSSFPGGTTGELFF

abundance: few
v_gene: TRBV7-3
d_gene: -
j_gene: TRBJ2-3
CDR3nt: TGTGCCAGCAGCTTAGCTACAGGGATGGCAGATACGCAGTATTTT
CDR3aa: CASSLATGMADTQYF

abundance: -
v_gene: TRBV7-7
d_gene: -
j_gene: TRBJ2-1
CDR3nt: TGTGCCAGCAGTTTCCAACGGGACACGAGAGTACAGGTCGGGCGAAGTGAGCAGTTCTTC
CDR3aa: CASSFQRDTRVQVGRSEQFF

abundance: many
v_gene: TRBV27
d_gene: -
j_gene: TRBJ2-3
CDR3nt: TGTGCCAGCAGCCAACTAGGGACAGATACGCAGTATTTT
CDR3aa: CASSQLGTDTQYF

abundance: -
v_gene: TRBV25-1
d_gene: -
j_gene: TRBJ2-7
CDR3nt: TGTGCCAGCAGTGAACGTGACCCCTGGTACGAGCAGTACTTC
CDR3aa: CASSERDPWYEQYF

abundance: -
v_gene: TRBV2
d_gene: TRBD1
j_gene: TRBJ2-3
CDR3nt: TGTGCCAGTAGGGGGGACAGGGGGCTCGTAGATACGCAGTATTTT
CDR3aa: CASRGDRGLVDTQYF

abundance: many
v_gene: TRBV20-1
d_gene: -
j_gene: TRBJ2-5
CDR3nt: TGCAGTGCTAGGGACCCCCCGACCCAGTACTTC
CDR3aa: CSARDPPTQYF

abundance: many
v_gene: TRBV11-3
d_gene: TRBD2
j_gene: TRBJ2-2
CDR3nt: TGTGCCAGCAGCTCGGGACTATCGGGAATTACCGGGGAGCTGTTTTTT
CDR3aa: CASSSGLSGITGELFF

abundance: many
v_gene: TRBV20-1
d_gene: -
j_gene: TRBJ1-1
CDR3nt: TGCAGTGCTTGGAAAGGGGACACTGAAGCTTTCTTT
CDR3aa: CSAWKGDTEAFF

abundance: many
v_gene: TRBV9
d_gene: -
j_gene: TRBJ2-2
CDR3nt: TGTGCCAGCAGCGTAGTCGCCGCTGACGGGGAGCTGTTTTTT
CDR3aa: CASSVVAADGELFF

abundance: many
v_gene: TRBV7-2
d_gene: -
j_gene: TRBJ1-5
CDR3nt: TGTGCCAGCAGCTTAAGGGGGAACAATCAGCCCCAGCATTTT
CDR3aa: CASSLRGNNQPQHF

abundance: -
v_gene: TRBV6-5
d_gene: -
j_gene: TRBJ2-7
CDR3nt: TGTGCCAGCTTCTCGTTAGGTGAGCAGTACTTC
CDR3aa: CASFSLGEQYF

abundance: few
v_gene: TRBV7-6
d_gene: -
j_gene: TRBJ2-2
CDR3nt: TGTGCCAGCAGCTTAGAAGGCGGCTGGAACACCGGGGAGCTGTTTTTT
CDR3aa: CASSLEGGWNTGELFF

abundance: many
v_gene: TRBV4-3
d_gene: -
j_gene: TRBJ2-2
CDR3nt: TGCGCCAGCAGCCAGGCCCAGTCGGCAAGGACGCTGTTTTTT
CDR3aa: CASSQAQSARTLFF

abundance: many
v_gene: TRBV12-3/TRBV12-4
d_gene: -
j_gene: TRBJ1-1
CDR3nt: TGTGCCAGCAGTTTAGGTACCACTGAAGCTTTCTTT
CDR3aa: CASSLGTTEAFF

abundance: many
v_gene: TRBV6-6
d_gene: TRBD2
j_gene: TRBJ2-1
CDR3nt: TGTGCCACCAAAGGACCCGGGACTAGCGTTTACAATGAGCAGTTCTTC
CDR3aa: CATKGPGTSVYNEQFF

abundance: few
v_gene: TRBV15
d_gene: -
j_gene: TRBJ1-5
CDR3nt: TGTGCCACCAGCAGAGATAGAAATAGCAATCAGCCCCAGCATTTT
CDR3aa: CATSRDRNSNQPQHF

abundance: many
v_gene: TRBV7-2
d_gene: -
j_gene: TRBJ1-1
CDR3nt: TGTGCCAGCAGCTCTTACCTTGAGGCTGAAGCTTTCTTT
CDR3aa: CASSSYLEAEAFF

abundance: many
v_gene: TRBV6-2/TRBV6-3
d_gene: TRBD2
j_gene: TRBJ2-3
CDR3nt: TGTGCCAGCAGTTATTTGATCGGGGGGAGCACAGATACGCAGTATTTT
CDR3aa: CASSYLIGGSTDTQYF

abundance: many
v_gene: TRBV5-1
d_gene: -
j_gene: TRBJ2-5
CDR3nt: TGCGCCAGCAGCTTGGCGGGAGCTGTACAAGAGACCCAGTACTTC
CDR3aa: CASSLAGAVQETQYF

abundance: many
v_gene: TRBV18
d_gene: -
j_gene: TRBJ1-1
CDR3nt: TGTGCCAGCTCACCCACCGACGGAAGTGGAGCCACTGAAGCTTTCTTT
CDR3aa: CASSPTDGSGATEAFF

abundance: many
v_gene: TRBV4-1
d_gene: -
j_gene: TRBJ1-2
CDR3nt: TGCGCCAGCAGCCAAGGGATGGGGCCTGGGGGCTACACCTTC
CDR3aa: CASSQGMGPGGYTF

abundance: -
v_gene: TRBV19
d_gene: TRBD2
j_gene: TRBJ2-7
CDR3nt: TGTGCCAGTAGCCGAACTAGCGGGAGTCGGGGCGAGCAGTACTTC
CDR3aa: CASSRTSGSRGEQYF

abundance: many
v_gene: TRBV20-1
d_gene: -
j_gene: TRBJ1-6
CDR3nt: TGCAGTGCTAGTGCAGGGAGTTCACCCCTCCACTTT
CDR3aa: CSASAGSSPLHF

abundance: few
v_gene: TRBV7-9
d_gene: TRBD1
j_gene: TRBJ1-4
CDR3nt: TGTGCCAGCAGCTTAGGGGACAGGTCGGTTGGAAAACTGTTTTTT
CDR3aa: CASSLGDRSVGKLFF

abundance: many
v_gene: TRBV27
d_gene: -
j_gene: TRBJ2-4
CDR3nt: TGTGCCAGCAGTGCCCAACGAGGGGGGATTGCCAAAAACATTCAGTACTTC
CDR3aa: CASSAQRGGIAKNIQYF

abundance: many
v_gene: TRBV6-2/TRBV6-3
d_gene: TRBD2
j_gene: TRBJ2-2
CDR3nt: TGTGCCAGCCATGAAGCGGGGGGGACGAACACCGGGGAGCTGTTTTTT
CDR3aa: CASHEAGGTNTGELFF

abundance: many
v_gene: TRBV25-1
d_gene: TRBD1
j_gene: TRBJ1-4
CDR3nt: TGTGCCAGCAGTTCCCCGGGACAGCCTAATGAAAAACTGTTTTTT
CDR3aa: CASSSPGQPNEKLFF

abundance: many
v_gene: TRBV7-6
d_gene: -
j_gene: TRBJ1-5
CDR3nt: TGTGCCAGCAGCTTAGGACAGGCCGGCAATCAGCCCCAGCATTTT
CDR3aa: CASSLGQAGNQPQHF

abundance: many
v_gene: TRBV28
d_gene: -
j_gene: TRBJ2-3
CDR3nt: TGTGCCAGCAGCCAAGGGGGGGCAGATACGCAGTATTTT
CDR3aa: CASSQGGADTQYF

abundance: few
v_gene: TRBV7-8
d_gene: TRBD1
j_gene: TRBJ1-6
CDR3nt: TGTGCCAGCAGCCCTGACAGGGATGATTCACCCCTCCACTTT
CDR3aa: CASSPDRDDSPLHF

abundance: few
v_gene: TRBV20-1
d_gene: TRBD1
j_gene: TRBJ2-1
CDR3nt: TGCAGTGCTCACCGGGGACAGGAATACAATGAGCAGTTCTTC
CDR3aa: CSAHRGQEYNEQFF

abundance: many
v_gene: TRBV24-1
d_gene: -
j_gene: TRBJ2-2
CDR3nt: TGTGCCACCAGAGGGTCCTACGGCGGGGAGCTGTTTTTT
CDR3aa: CATRGSYGGELFF